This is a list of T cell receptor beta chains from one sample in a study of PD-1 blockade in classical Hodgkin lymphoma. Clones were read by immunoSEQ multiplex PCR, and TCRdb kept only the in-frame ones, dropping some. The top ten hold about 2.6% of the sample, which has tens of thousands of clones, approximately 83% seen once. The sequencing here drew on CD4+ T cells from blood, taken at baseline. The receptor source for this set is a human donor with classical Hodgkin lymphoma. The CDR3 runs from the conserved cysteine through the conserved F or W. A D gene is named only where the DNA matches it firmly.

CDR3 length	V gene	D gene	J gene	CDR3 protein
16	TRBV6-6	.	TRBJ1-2	CASSHRDLTQSYGYTF
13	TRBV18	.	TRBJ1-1	CASSPSRDTEAFF
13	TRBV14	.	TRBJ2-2	CASSQDLPGELFF
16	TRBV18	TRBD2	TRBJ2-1	CASSPLSLAGANEQFF
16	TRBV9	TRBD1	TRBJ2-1	CASSARQGEIYNEQFF
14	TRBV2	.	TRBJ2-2	CASSDALPGRELFF
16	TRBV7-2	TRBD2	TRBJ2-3	CASSPRLAGSTDTQYF
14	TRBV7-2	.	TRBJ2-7	CASSSTGTFNEQYF
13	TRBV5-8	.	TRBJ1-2	CASSLDRVSGYTF
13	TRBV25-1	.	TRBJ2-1	CANTEGSYNEQFF
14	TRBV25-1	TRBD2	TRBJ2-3	CASSGLAGADTQYF
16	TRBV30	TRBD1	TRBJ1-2	CAWSRSRGPQGYGYTF
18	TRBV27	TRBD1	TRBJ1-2	CASSLIYMTGRLNYGYTF
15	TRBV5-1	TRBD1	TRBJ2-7	CASSYDPGQGYEQYF
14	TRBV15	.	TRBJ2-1	CATSRDWRDNEQFF
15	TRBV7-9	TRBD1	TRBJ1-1	CASSFQGQGSTEAFF
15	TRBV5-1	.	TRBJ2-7	CASSLAPGRGYEQYF
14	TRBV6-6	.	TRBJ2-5	CASSYSNREETQYF
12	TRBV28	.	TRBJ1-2	CASSLLNYGYTF
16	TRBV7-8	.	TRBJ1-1	CASSLAGTVTNTEAFF
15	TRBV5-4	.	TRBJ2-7	CASSLDSDSSYEQYF
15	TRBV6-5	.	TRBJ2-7	CASSRDPHLTYEQYF
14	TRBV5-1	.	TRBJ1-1	CASSRTGMNTEAFF
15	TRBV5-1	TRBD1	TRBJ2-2	CASSQRTGMTGELFF
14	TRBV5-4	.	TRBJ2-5	CASSLAGGVETQYF
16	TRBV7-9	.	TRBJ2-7	CASSPGQAAGPYEQYF
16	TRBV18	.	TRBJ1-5	CASSPANAGSNQPQHF
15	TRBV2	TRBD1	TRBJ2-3	CASSAQGAGTDTQYF
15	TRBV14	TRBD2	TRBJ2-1	CASSQVGYGGGEQFF
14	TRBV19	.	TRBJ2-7	CASRGHLPRGEQYF
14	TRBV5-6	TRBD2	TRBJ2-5	CASSFGLAGGPWYF
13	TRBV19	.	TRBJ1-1	CASSMLAGWEAFF
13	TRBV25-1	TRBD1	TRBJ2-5	CASNTDRESTQYF
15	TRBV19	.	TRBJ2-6	CASTPRRAGANVLTF
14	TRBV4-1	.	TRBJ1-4	CASSLLRGGEKLFF
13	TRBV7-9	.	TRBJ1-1	CASSLGQNTEAFF
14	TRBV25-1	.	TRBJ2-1	CASSEFGGGNEQFF
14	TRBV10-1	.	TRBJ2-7	CASSELQGAYEQYF
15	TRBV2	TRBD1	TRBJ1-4	CASNLQGYSNEKLFF
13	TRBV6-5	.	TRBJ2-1	CASSMSSYNEQFF
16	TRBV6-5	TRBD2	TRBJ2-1	CASSYSITSGSDEQFF
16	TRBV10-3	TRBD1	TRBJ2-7	CAISESGTGSSYEQYF
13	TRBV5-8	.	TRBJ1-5	CASSLDSNQPQHF
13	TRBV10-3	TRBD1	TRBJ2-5	CAISYRGEETQYF
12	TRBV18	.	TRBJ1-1	CASSGVGTEAFF
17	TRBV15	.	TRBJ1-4	CATSRAPARTTNEKLFF
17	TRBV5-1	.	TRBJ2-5	CASSPTRSISVQETQYF
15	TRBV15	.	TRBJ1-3	CATSRASGSGNTIYF
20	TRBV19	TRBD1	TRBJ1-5	CASSMVPRDRVRYSNQPQHF
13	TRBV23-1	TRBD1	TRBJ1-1	CEGGQGLGTEAFF
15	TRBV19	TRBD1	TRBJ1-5	CASSVWTGVNQPQHF
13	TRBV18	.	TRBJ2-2	CASSGENTGELFF
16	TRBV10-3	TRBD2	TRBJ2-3	CAISAASGADLDTQYF
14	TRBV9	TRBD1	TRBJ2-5	CASSVDRGEKTQYF
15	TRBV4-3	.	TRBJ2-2	CASSRTDGNTGELFF
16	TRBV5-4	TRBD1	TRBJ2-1	CASSVNRGLMDNEQFF
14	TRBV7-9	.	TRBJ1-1	CASSLQGPFTEAFF
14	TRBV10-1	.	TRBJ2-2	CASSGAINTGELFF
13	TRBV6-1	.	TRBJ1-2	CASSESSNYGYTF